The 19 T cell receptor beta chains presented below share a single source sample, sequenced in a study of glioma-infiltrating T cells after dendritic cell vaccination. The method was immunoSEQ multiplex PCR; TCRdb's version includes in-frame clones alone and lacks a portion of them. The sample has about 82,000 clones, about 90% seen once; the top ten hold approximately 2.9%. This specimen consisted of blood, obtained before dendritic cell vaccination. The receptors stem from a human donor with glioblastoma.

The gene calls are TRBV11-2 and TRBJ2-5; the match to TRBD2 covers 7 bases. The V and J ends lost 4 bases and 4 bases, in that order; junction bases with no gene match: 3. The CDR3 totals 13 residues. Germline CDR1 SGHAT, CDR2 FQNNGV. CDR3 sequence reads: CASSSPGGETQYF. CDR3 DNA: TGTGCCAGCAGCTCGCCGGGGGGAGAGACCCAGTACTTC.

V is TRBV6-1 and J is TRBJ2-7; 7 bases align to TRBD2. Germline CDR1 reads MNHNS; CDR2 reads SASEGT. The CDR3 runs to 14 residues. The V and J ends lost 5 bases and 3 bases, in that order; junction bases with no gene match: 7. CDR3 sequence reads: CASSWGEGSYEQYF. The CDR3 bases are TGTGCCAGCAGTTGGGGGGAGGGGAGCTACGAGCAGTACTTC.

CDR3 loop: CAWNGLSSGNTIYF. DNA for the CDR3: TGTGCCTGGAACGGACTGAGCTCTGGAAACACCATATATTTT. V is TRBV30 and J is TRBJ1-3; D is undetermined. The CDR3 is made up of 14 amino acids. In germline, CDR1 is GTSNPN, CDR2 SVGIG (reference sequence). Trimming cost V 4 bases and J 0 bases, with 10 bases left between them.

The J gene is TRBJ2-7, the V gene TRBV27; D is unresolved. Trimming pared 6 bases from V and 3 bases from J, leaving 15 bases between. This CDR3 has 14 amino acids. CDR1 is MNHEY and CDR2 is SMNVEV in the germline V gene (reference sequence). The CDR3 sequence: CASSFSRQNYEQYF. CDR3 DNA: TGTGCCAGCAGCTTCTCCAGGCAGAACTACGAGCAGTACTTC.

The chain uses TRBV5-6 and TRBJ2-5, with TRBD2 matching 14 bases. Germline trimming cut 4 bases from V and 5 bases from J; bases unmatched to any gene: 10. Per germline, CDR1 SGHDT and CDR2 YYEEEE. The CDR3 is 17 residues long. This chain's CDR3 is CASSPTSGRAAGETQYF. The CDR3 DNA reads TGTGCCAGCAGCCCGACTAGCGGGAGGGCGGCGGGCGAGACCCAGTACTTC.

CDR3 region: CASRSGGGDTEAFF. In DNA, the CDR3 is TGTGCCAGCAGATCGGGGGGAGGCGACACTGAAGCTTTCTTT. The V call is TRBV6-5, the J call TRBJ1-1; D possibly corresponds to TRBD1 (5 bases). Germline-derived CDR1 and CDR2 are MNHEY and SVGAGI. Trimming cost V 6 bases and J 3 bases, with 14 bases left between them. CDR3 size: 14 residues.

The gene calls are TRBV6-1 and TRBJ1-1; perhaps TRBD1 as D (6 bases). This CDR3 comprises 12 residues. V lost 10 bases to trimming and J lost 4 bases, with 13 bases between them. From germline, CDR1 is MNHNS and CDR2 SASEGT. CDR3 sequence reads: CATSQQGTEAFF. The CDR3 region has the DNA TGTGCCACTTCCCAACAGGGCACTGAAGCTTTCTTT.

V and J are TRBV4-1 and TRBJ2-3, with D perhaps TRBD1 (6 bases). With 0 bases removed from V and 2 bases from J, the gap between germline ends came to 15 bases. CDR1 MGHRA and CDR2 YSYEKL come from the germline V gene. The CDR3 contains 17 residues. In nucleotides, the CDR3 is TGCGCCAGCAGCCAAGATCCTCCCGGGACACCCACAGATACGCAGTATTTT. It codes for CASSQDPPGTPTDTQYF.

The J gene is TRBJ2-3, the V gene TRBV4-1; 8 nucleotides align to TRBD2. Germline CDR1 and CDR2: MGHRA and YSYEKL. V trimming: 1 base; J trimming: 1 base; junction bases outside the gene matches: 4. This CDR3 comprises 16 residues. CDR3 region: CASSQAPAGGTDTQYF. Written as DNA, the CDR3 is TGCGCCAGCAGCCAAGCTCCAGCGGGGGGCACAGATACGCAGTATTTT.

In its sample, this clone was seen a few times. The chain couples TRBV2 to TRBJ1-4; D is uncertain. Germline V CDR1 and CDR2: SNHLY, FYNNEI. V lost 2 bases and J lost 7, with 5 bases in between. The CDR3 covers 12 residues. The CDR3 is CASSETVEKLFF. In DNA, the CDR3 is TGTGCCAGCAGTGAAACAGTTGAAAAACTGTTTTTT. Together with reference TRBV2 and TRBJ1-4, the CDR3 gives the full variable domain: EPEVTQTPSHQVTQMGQEVILRCVPISNHLYFYWYRQILGQKVEFLVSFYNNEISEKSEIFDDQFSVERPDGSNFTLKIRSTKLEDSAMYFCASSETVEKLFFGSGTQLSVL.

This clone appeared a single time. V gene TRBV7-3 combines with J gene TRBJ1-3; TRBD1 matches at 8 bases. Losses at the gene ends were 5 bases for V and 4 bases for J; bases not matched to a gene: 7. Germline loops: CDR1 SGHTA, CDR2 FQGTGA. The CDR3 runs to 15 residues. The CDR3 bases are TGTGCCAGCAGCCGTACAGGGGGTACCGGAAACACCATATATTTT. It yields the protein CASSRTGGTGNTIYF.

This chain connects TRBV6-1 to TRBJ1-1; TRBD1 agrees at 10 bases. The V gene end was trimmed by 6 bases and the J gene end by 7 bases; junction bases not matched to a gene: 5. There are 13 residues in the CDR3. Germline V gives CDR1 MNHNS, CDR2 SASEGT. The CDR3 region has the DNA TGTGCCAGCAGACCGGGACAGGGGAGTGAAGCTTTCTTT. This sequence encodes CASRPGQGSEAFF.

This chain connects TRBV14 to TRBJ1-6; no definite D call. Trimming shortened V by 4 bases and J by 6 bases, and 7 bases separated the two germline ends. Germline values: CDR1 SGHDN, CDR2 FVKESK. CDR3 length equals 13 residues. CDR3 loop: CASSPRLNSPLHF. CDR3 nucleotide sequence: TGTGCCAGCAGCCCAAGACTTAATTCACCCCTCCACTTT.

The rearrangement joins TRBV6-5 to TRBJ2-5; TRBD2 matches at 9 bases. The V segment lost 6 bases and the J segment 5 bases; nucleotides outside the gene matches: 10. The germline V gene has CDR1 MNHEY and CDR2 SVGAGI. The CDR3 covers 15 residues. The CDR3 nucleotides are TGTGCCAGCAGGCCCCGGGCGGGGGGGCGGGAGACCCAGTACTTC. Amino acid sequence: CASRPRAGGRETQYF.

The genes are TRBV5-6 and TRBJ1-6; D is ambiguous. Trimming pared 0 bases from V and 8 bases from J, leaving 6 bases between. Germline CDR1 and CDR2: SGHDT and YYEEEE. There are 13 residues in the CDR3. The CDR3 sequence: CASSLGRDSPLHF. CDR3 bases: TGTGCCAGCAGCTTGGGGCGGGATTCACCCCTCCACTTT.

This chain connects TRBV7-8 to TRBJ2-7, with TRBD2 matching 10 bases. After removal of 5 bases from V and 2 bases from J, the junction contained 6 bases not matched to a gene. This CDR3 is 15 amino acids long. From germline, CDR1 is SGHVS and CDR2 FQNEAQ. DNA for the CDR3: TGTGCCAGCAGCCCTAGCGGGAGATGGGCCTACGAGCAGTACTTC. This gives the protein CASSPSGRWAYEQYF.

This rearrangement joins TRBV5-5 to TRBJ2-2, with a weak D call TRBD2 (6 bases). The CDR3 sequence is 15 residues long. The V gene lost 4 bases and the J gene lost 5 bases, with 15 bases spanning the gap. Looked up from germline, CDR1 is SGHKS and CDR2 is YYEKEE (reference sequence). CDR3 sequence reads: CASSMVGGRTGELFF. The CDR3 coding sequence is TGTGCCAGCAGCATGGTCGGGGGTAGGACCGGGGAGCTGTTTTTT.

The CDR3 nucleotides read TGTGCCAGCAGTAGGGACAGGGGAGACACCGGGGAGCTGTTTTTT. Its translation is CASSRDRGDTGELFF. The chain recombines TRBV2 with TRBJ2-2, with 10 bases lining up with TRBD1. The germline CDR1 and CDR2 sequences are SNHLY and FYNNEI. After removal of 5 bases from V and 3 bases from J, the junction contained 3 bases not matched to a gene. The CDR3 spans 15 residues.

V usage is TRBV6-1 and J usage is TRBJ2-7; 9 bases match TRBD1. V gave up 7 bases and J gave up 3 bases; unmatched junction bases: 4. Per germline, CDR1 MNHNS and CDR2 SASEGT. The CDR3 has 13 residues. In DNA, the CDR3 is TGTGCCAGCACCCCGACAGGGGGCTACGAGCAGTACTTC. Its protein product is CASTPTGGYEQYF.